This T cell receptor beta chain comes out of a study of STAT3 mutations in large granular lymphocyte leukemia. Whole-study context: Over half of T-LGLL patients had one or more immunosuppressive regimens. Whole-study findings and limits: Samples missed the first appearance of the clone. Sampling intervals varied between patients and samples. In T-cell large granular lymphocyte leukemia, about half of patients showed multiple immunodominant subclonotypes.

In this sample, this clone turned up a few times. Its antigen is undetermined. Using immunoSEQ multiplex PCR, the repertoire was profiled, and TCRdb retains in-frame clones only, with some absent. The sample lists approximately 13,000 clones, 81% occurring once. CDR3 length equals 14 residues. The ends were cut back, 3 bases at V and 0 bases at J, with 9 bases in the middle. In germline, CDR1 is SGHNT, CDR2 YYREEE (reference sequence). The sequencing sample was made of peripheral blood mononuclear cells. This TCR was recovered from a man aged 55 to 70 with T-cell large granular lymphocyte leukemia. Some clones in this sample may be carry-over from other donors' samples. V and J are TRBV5-4 and TRBJ1-1; D is uncertain. In DNA, the CDR3 is TGTGCCAGCAGCTCAGGACGGTTGAACACTGAAGCTTTCTTT. Protein sequence: CASSSGRLNTEAFF.